This TCR beta chain was captured in a study of immune evolution from preneoplasia to lung adenocarcinoma. On this clone: Its antigen is unidentified.

CDR1 and CDR2 (germline): GTSNPN, SVGIG (reference sequence). V lost 0 bases and J lost 3, with 6 bases in between. The CDR3 consists of 12 residues. Patients had resection in Japan or China between about 2014 and 2017. Some clones are missing from TCRdb's copy, which holds only in-frame ones; the method was immunoSEQ multiplex PCR. The profile covers some 5,100 clones, with roughly 69% appearing a single time and about 20% taken by the ten largest. Study-wide results and limits: Later-stage lesions seemingly showed higher T cell density and diversity than normal lung.

The sequenced sample was FFPE adjacent normal lung tissue. The rearrangement links TRBV30 to TRBJ2-7; D is ambiguous. The sequence was collected from an elderly person with lung adenocarcinoma. CDR3 DNA: TGTGCCTGGAGTGTATCGTTCTACGAGCAGTACTTC. Translation gives CAWSVSFYEQYF.